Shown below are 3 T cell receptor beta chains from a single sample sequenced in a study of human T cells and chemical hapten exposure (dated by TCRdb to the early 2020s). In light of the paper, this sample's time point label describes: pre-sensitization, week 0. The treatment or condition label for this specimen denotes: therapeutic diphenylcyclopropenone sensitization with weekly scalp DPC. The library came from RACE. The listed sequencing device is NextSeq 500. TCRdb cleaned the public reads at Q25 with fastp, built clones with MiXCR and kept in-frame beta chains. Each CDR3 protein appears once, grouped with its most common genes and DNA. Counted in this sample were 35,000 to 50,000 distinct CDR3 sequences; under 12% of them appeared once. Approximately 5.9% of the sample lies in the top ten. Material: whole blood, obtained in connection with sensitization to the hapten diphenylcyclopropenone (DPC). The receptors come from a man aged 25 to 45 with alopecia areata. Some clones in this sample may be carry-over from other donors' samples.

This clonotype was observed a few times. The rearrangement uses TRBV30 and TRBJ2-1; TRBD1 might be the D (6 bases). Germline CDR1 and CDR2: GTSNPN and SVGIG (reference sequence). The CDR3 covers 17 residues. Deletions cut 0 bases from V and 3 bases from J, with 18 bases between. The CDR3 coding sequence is TGTGCCTGGAGTGTATCCCTCGGGACACCCTTCTACAATGAGCAGTTCTTC. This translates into CAWSVSLGTPFYNEQFF.

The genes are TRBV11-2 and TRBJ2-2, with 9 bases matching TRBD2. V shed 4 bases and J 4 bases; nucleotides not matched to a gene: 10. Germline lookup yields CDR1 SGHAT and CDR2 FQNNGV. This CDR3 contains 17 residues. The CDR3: CASSSGGTSRSTGELFF. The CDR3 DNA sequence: TGTGCCAGCAGCTCAGGGGGGACTAGCCGGAGCACCGGGGAGCTGTTTTTT.

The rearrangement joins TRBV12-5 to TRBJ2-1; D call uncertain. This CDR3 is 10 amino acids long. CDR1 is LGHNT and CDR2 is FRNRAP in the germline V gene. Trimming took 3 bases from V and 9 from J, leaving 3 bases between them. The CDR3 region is CASGFLEQFF. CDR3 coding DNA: TGTGCTAGTGGTTTTCTTGAGCAGTTCTTC. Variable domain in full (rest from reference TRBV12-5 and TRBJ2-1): DARVTQTPRHKVTEMGQEVTMRCQPILGHNTVFWYRQTMMQGLELLAYFRNRAPLDDSGMPKDRFSAEMPDATLATLKIQPSEPRDSAVYFCASGFLEQFFGPGTRLTVL.